Shown below are 27 T cell receptor beta chains from a single sample sequenced in a study of Ad26.COV2.S vaccination and SARS-CoV-2 variants. Sequencing was performed with immunoSEQ multiplex PCR; in TCRdb, only in-frame clones are kept and a portion is missing. The data hold roughly 700,000 clones, with around 92% observed a single time. Treatment given: roughly 18 received Ad26.COV2.S at low or high dose, single or two shots; about 5 received placebo; per-sample allocation not given. Sampling occurred on day 63 after the first vaccine or placebo injection. The source material was peripheral blood, sampled in a trial of Ad26.COV2.S vaccine versus placebo. The receptor set was obtained from a person between 18 and 60 years old who received the Ad26.COV2.S COVID-19 vaccine or a placebo.

This clone was observed a single time. This chain uses TRBV7-9 with TRBJ2-3; D gene ambiguous. Germline V gene data show CDR1 as SEHNR and CDR2 as FQNEAQ (reference sequence). The CDR3 consists of 15 residues. V was trimmed by 3 bases and J by 3 bases, leaving 13 bases between them. The CDR3 region has the DNA TGTGCCAGCAGCTTTTGGGCCCGGTCGACAGATACGCAGTATTTT. It encodes CASSFWARSTDTQYF.

Points on this clone: Other DNA sequences in the same sample also yield this CDR3. The gene calls are TRBV12-3 or TRBV12-4 and TRBJ1-5, with no clear D. The V end lost 1 base, the J end lost 7 bases, and 5 bases lay between the germline ends. The CDR3 is 12 amino acids. The CDR3 spells CASSLEGQPQHF. CDR3 bases: TGTGCCAGCAGTTTAGAGGGACAGCCCCAGCATTTT.

Details on this clone: This sample also contains other DNA sequences that code for the same CDR3. The DNA for the CDR3 is TGTGCCAGCTCGCCGGGACTAGCGGACAATGAGCAGTTCTTC. Its protein product is CASSPGLADNEQFF. The V and J genes are TRBV18 and TRBJ2-1; 11 bases match TRBD2. Germline loops: CDR1 KGHSH, CDR2 LQKENI. The V segment lost 6 bases and the J segment 5 bases; nucleotides outside the gene matches: 3. This CDR3 is 14 amino acids long.

The genes are TRBV6-2 or TRBV6-3 and TRBJ1-6; D gene uncertain. The CDR3 is made up of 14 amino acids. Per the germline V gene, CDR1 is MNHEY and CDR2 is SVGEGT. The V end lost 0 bases, the J end lost 10 bases, and 10 bases lay between the germline ends. The CDR3 loop is CASSYSGPESPLHF. The CDR3 nucleotides read TGTGCCAGCAGTTACTCGGGCCCGGAGTCACCCCTCCACTTT.

The chain recombines TRBV7-3 with TRBJ2-3; TRBD2 agrees at 12 bases. The V and J ends lost 5 bases and 2 bases, in that order; junction bases with no gene match: 14. The germline V gene encodes CDR1 SGHTA and CDR2 FQGTGA. CDR3 length equals 19 residues. CDR3 coding DNA: TGTGCCAGCAGCCCTTTCCCGGGACTAGCGGGTACCTCCACAGATACGCAGTATTTT. Translation gives CASSPFPGLAGTSTDTQYF.

The CDR3 bases are TGTGCCAGTAGTATAGATAGGGCAGCCTACAATGAGCAGTTCTTC. Amino acids: CASSIDRAAYNEQFF. The rearrangement uses TRBV19 and TRBJ2-1; D uncertain. This CDR3 region has 15 residues. The ends were cut back, 0 bases at V and 2 bases at J, with 8 bases in the middle. Germline V CDR1 and CDR2: LNHDA, SQIVND (reference sequence).

The CDR3 sequence is CAWSIEALTGYTF. The CDR3 nucleotides read TGTGCCTGGAGCATTGAAGCCTTGACTGGCTACACCTTC. The V and J genes are TRBV30 and TRBJ1-2; D call uncertain. CDR1 and CDR2 (germline): GTSNPN, SVGIG (reference sequence). The germline V and J ends were trimmed by 3 bases and 7 bases, with 15 bases remaining between them. The CDR3 is 13 amino acids. Together with reference TRBV30 and TRBJ1-2, the CDR3 gives the full variable domain: SQTIHQWPATLVQPVGSPLSLECTVEGTSNPNLYWYRQAAGRGLQLLFYSVGIGQISSEVPQNLSASRPQDRQFILSSKKLLLSDSGFYLCAWSIEALTGYTFGSGTRLTVV.

This sequence joins TRBV19 and TRBJ2-2; 10 nucleotides align to TRBD2. The germline V gene has CDR1 LNHDA and CDR2 SQIVND (reference sequence). This CDR3 has 17 amino acids. V lost 4 bases to trimming and J lost 5 bases; unmatched junction nucleotides: 10. The CDR3 DNA follows: TGTGCCAGTAGTAGAAGGAGCGGGAGGGCTATTACCGGGGAGCTGTTTTTT. Residues: CASSRRSGRAITGELFF.

The chain employs TRBV2 and TRBJ2-5; D perhaps matches TRBD1 (6 bases). CDR3 length: 14 residues. The V end was cut by 7 bases, the J end by 1 base, with 13 bases between. Germline V gene data show CDR1 as SNHLY and CDR2 as FYNNEI. CDR3 amino acids: CASTPDRLQETQYF. CDR3 coding DNA: TGTGCCAGCACCCCGGACAGACTCCAAGAGACCCAGTACTTC.

The chain recombines TRBV6-2 or TRBV6-3 with TRBJ1-5, with a tentative D call TRBD1 (6 bases). The CDR3 is 16 amino acids. Trimming cost V 0 bases and J 4 bases, with 13 bases left between them. Germline V gives CDR1 MNHEY, CDR2 SVGEGT. The CDR3 reads CASSYSGGRENQPQHF. CDR3 DNA: TGTGCCAGCAGTTACTCAGGGGGTCGGGAAAATCAGCCCCAGCATTTT.

V is TRBV9 and J is TRBJ1-2; TRBD1 matches 7 bases. The length of the CDR3 is 16 residues. J lost 0 bases, V lost 3 bases, and 8 bases had no gene match. Germline CDR1 reads SGDLS; CDR2 reads YYNGEE. The CDR3 DNA is TGTGCCAGCAGCGGGGGACAGAAATATACTAACTATGGCTACACCTTC. Amino acids: CASSGGQKYTNYGYTF.

DNA of the CDR3: TGTGCCAGCAGAACGGGACTAGCGGGAGGGTTAGAGACCCAGTACTTC. Its protein product is CASRTGLAGGLETQYF. The rearrangement joins TRBV5-4 to TRBJ2-5; TRBD2 agrees at 16 bases. V dropped 5 bases and J dropped 4; count of bases not matched to a gene: 5. The CDR3 is 16 amino acids. Germline lookup yields CDR1 SGHNT and CDR2 YYREEE (reference sequence). Variable domain in full (rest from reference TRBV5-4 and TRBJ2-5): ETGVTQSPTHLIKTRGQQVTLRCSSQSGHNTVSWYQQALGQGPQFIFQYYREEENGRGNFPPRFSGLQFPNYSSELNVNALELDDSALYLCASRTGLAGGLETQYFGPGTRLLVL.

The chain couples TRBV7-9 to TRBJ2-1, with no clear D. Trimming shortened V by 5 bases and J by 6 bases, and 11 bases separated the two germline ends. The CDR3 totals 13 residues. Germline CDR1 SEHNR, CDR2 FQNEAQ (reference sequence). DNA of the CDR3: TGTGCCAGCAGCCCCAGCCGACTCAATGAGCAGTTCTTC. It is translated as CASSPSRLNEQFF.

The chain employs TRBV7-9 and TRBJ1-1, with 12 bases matching TRBD1. The CDR3 consists of 15 residues. CDR1 and CDR2 from the germline V gene are SEHNR and FQNEAQ (reference sequence). The J segment lost 10 bases and the V segment lost 5 bases, leaving 11 bases of the junction unmatched. The CDR3 region is CASSRWDRGPRGAFF. DNA for the CDR3: TGTGCCAGCAGCCGCTGGGACAGGGGGCCCCGAGGAGCTTTCTTT.

V and J are TRBV11-2 and TRBJ1-1; D is undetermined. Germline assignment: CDR1 SGHAT and CDR2 FQNNGV. Trimming took 3 bases from V and 6 from J, leaving 20 bases between them. The CDR3 runs to 16 residues. CDR3 sequence (DNA): TGTGCCAGCAGCTTTGGGCATTTCTCCCCTTCCCCTGAAGCTTTCTTT. It encodes CASSFGHFSPSPEAFF.

The chain uses TRBV11-3 and TRBJ2-3; the D is unclear. CDR1 is SGHNT and CDR2 is YENEEA in the germline V gene. CDR3 length equals 14 residues. V was trimmed by 1 base and J by 2 bases, leaving 7 bases between them. CDR3 sequence reads: CASSLGSTTDTQYF. The CDR3 DNA reads as TGTGCCAGCAGCTTAGGGTCAACCACAGATACGCAGTATTTT.

This rearrangement joins TRBV11-1 to TRBJ2-1, with TRBD2 matching 7 bases. The ends lost 5 bases at V and 2 bases at J; junction bases unmatched: 3. This CDR3 spans 14 amino acids. The germline V gene encodes CDR1 SGHAT and CDR2 FQDESV (reference sequence). The chain's CDR3 is CASSPGGTYNEQFF. CDR3 nucleotide sequence: TGTGCCAGCAGCCCCGGGGGGACCTACAATGAGCAGTTCTTC.

This clone was recorded a few times. The V and J genes are TRBV4-2 and TRBJ1-1; D call uncertain. With 1 base removed from V and 1 base from J, the gap between germline ends came to 10 bases. The CDR3 is made up of 15 amino acids. CDR1 is LGHNA, CDR2 YNFKEQ, per germline. The CDR3: CASSQGALQNTEAFF. The CDR3 DNA follows: TGTGCCAGCAGCCAAGGGGCGCTTCAGAACACTGAAGCTTTCTTT.

This chain joins TRBV27 and TRBJ1-2, with 7 nucleotides matching TRBD1. The CDR3 spans 18 residues. CDR1 and CDR2 (germline): MNHEY, SMNVEV (reference sequence). With V trimmed by 6 bases and J by 2 bases, 18 bases remained unmatched. The CDR3 region has the DNA TGTGCCAGCAGCTTCCGACAGGGCTTGGGCTACCAGAACTATGGCTACACCTTC. Encoded protein: CASSFRQGLGYQNYGYTF.

V usage is TRBV6-5 and J usage is TRBJ2-6; D not certain. V lost 7 bases and J 4 bases, leaving 14 bases between the germline ends. This CDR3 contains 15 residues. Per the germline V gene, CDR1 is MNHEY and CDR2 is SVGAGI. CDR3 sequence: CASTQVAAGANVLTF. Here the CDR3 DNA reads TGTGCCAGCACTCAGGTCGCCGCCGGGGCCAACGTCCTGACTTTC.

This sequence joins TRBV7-9 and TRBJ2-2; 11 bases fit TRBD2. This CDR3 comprises 16 residues. With 4 bases clipped from V and 7 bases from J, the junction kept 8 bases outside the gene matches. Germline V CDR1 and CDR2: SEHNR, FQNEAQ (reference sequence). The CDR3 region has the DNA TGTGCCAGCAGCTCGCGACTAGCGGGATTGATCGGGGAGCTGTTTTTT. Protein product: CASSSRLAGLIGELFF.

The V and J genes are TRBV19 and TRBJ2-7; TRBD1 aligns across 8 bases. V was pared by 4 bases and J by 3 bases, with 5 bases of the junction left unmatched. The CDR3 runs 14 residues. The V gene's germline CDR1 is LNHDA and CDR2 SQIVND (reference sequence). CDR3 DNA sequence: TGTGCCAGTAGTAATTTTGGACAGGGCTACGAGCAGTACTTC. Translated: CASSNFGQGYEQYF.

The J gene is TRBJ1-5, the V gene TRBV15, with unresolved D. This CDR3 is built from 16 residues. V lost 0 bases, J lost 3 bases, and 12 bases lay in between. The germline V gene has CDR1 LNHNV and CDR2 YYDKDF (reference sequence). In DNA form, the CDR3 reads TGTGCCACCAGCAGAGATGGTCTGCAGTTCAATCAGCCCCAGCATTTT. Translation: CATSRDGLQFNQPQHF.

The chain links TRBV3-1 (or the pseudogene TRBV3-2) to TRBJ1-4, with 7 bases that match TRBD1. The CDR3 is made up of 14 amino acids. V shed 4 bases and J 6 bases; nucleotides not matched to a gene: 5. Per the germline V gene, CDR1 is LGHDT and CDR2 is YNNKEL (reference sequence). The DNA for the CDR3 is TGTGCCAGCAGCCGCCAGGGGGTGTATGAAAAACTGTTTTTT. The encoded protein is CASSRQGVYEKLFF.

This sequence joins TRBV19 and TRBJ2-3; D not certain. With 2 bases removed from V and 0 bases from J, the gap between germline ends came to 9 bases. The CDR3 runs to 15 residues. CDR1 and CDR2 (germline): LNHDA, SQIVND (reference sequence). Here the CDR3 reads CASSITESSTDTQYF. The CDR3 DNA reads TGTGCCAGTAGTATAACCGAATCTAGCACAGATACGCAGTATTTT. Together with reference TRBV19 and TRBJ2-3, the CDR3 gives the full variable domain: DGGITQSPKYLFRKEGQNVTLSCEQNLNHDAMYWYRQDPGQGLRLIYYSQIVNDFQKGDIAEGYSVSREKKESFPLTVTSAQKNPTAFYLCASSITESSTDTQYFGPGTRLTVL.

The chain joins TRBV4-3 to TRBJ2-1, with 9 bases matching TRBD2. Germline CDR1 and CDR2: LGHNA and YSLEER. This CDR3 is 14 amino acids long. V shed 1 base, J shed 8 bases, and the junction held 3 bases outside the gene matches. CDR3 bases: TGCGCCAGCAGCCAAGGGGGACTAGCCTATGAGCAGTTCTTC. Its protein product is CASSQGGLAYEQFF.

The rearrangement uses TRBV15 and TRBJ2-5, with D possibly matching TRBD1 (6 bases). CDR1 LNHNV and CDR2 YYDKDF come from the germline V gene (reference sequence). CDR3 length: 15 residues. The ends were cut back, 1 base at V and 5 bases at J, with 14 bases in the middle. As DNA, the CDR3 is TGTGCCACCAGCAGAGCCAGACAGGTTTCTGAGACCCAGTACTTC. This translates into CATSRARQVSETQYF.